The 24 T cell receptor beta chains given below trace back to one sample, sequenced in a study of technical replicates of blood from a handful of donors (dated 2017 in TCRdb). Preparation of the library involved the immunoSEQ multiplex PCR assay. This immuneACCESS table, as held by TCRdb, lists in-frame sequences with V and J called but not all clones. Of the missing ones, under half trace to an unresolved V gene in checked studies; the others have no known cause. This sample comprises 65,000 to 80,000 clones, approximately 96% of them detected only once. Roughly 0.34% of the sample goes to the ten largest clones. Sequences were obtained from T cells isolated from PBMCs. Source of these receptors: a human donor in good health.

In this sample, this clone turned up a few times. The V call is TRBV7-9, the J call TRBJ2-2, with 8 bases lining up with TRBD2. The CDR3 consists of 16 residues. The V and J ends lost 0 bases and 2 bases, in that order; junction bases with no gene match: 2. Germline assignment: CDR1 SEHNR and CDR2 FQNEAQ (reference sequence). The CDR3 protein is CASSLASGTNTGELFF. The CDR3 nucleotides read TGTGCCAGCAGCTTAGCTAGCGGGACCAACACCGGGGAGCTGTTTTTT.

J is TRBJ1-2 and V is TRBV28, with a tentative D call TRBD1 (6 bases). The germline V gene encodes CDR1 MDHEN and CDR2 SYDVKM. The CDR3 has 15 amino acids. V was cut by 3 bases and J by 4 bases, with 15 bases left in between. The CDR3 DNA sequence: TGTGCCAGCAGTTTGGCCGGGACACCCTTCTATGGCTACACCTTC. Residues: CASSLAGTPFYGYTF.

The chain combines TRBV27 with TRBJ2-1; tentatively, D is TRBD1 (6 bases). Germline V gene data show CDR1 as MNHEY and CDR2 as SMNVEV (reference sequence). The CDR3 loop spans 14 amino acids. The ends were cut back, 3 bases at V and 7 bases at J, with 13 bases in the middle. CDR3 sequence reads: CASSFGTLTNEQFF. The CDR3 region has the DNA TGTGCCAGCAGTTTCGGGACACTGACTAATGAGCAGTTCTTC.

The rearrangement joins TRBV19 to TRBJ2-3; tentative D call: TRBD1 (6 bases). The CDR3 runs to 14 residues. The V and J ends lost 1 base and 1 base respectively, with 6 bases between them. Germline loops: CDR1 LNHDA, CDR2 SQIVND (reference sequence). The CDR3 coding sequence is TGTGCCAGTAGTATAGGACAGGGCACAGATACGCAGTATTTT. It translates to CASSIGQGTDTQYF. The full variable domain, completed using reference TRBV19 and TRBJ2-3, is DGGITQSPKYLFRKEGQNVTLSCEQNLNHDAMYWYRQDPGQGLRLIYYSQIVNDFQKGDIAEGYSVSREKKESFPLTVTSAQKNPTAFYLCASSIGQGTDTQYFGPGTRLTVL.

The rearrangement links TRBV10-3 to TRBJ2-7; D is possibly TRBD2 (5 bases). Trimming removed 3 bases from V and 0 bases from J, with 12 bases in between. Germline CDR1 is ENHRY and CDR2 is SYGVKD. CDR3 length: 15 amino acids. The CDR3 is CAISEADTYSYEQYF. In DNA, the CDR3 is TGTGCCATCAGTGAAGCGGATACATACTCCTACGAGCAGTACTTC.

Here the CDR3 reads CASSARDGNIGDRELFF. For the CDR3, the DNA is TGTGCCAGCAGTGCCAGGGATGGAAATATAGGGGATCGGGAACTGTTTTTT. J is TRBJ1-4 and V is TRBV25-1, with D perhaps matching TRBD1 (5 bases). Trimming took off 4 bases at V and 12 bases at J, with 27 bases between the two ends. Germline V lookup: CDR1 MGHDK, CDR2 SYGVNS. This CDR3 is 17 amino acids long. Looking up the rest from reference TRBV25-1 and TRBJ1-4 gives the full variable domain: EADIYQTPRYLVIGTGKKITLECSQTMGHDKMYWYQQDPGMELHLIHYSYGVNSTEKGDLSSESTVSRIRTEHFPLTLESARPSHTSQYLCASSARDGNIGDRELFFGSGTQLSVL.

This clone occurred once. V and J are TRBV30 and TRBJ1-4; possible D gene TRBD1, 6 bases. This CDR3 has 12 residues. V lost 8 bases and J lost 7, with 14 bases in between. Germline V lookup: CDR1 GTSNPN, CDR2 SVGIG (reference sequence). The chain's CDR3 is CAAGAGFEKLFF. The CDR3 DNA sequence: TGTGCCGCGGGGGCGGGGTTTGAAAAACTGTTTTTT.

The chain uses TRBV6-5 and TRBJ2-3; TRBD1 agrees at 7 bases. Germline V lookup: CDR1 MNHEY, CDR2 SVGAGI. With V trimmed by 1 base and J by 2 bases, 3 bases remained unmatched. CDR3 length: 15 residues. CDR3 nucleotides: TGTGCCAGCAGTTACTACAGGGGACCCACAGATACGCAGTATTTT. The encoded protein is CASSYYRGPTDTQYF.

This clone came up once. The chain carries TRBV7-6 and TRBJ2-5; 8 nucleotides match TRBD2. This CDR3 is 16 amino acids long. Germline V lookup: CDR1 SGHVS, CDR2 FNYEAQ. Germline trimming cut 4 bases from V and 5 bases from J; bases unmatched to any gene: 12. The CDR3 loop reads CASSSRPSGTSETQYF. CDR3 nucleotide sequence: TGTGCCAGCAGCTCAAGGCCCAGCGGGACTAGTGAGACCCAGTACTTC.

The V gene is TRBV30, the J gene TRBJ2-3; D perhaps matches TRBD1 (6 bases). Germline CDR1 GTSNPN, CDR2 SVGIG (reference sequence). The CDR3 sequence is 16 residues long. The ends were cut back, 2 bases at V and 4 bases at J, with 19 bases in the middle. CDR3 nucleotides: TGTGCCTGGAGTAGCAAGGGGCAGGGGAACGCAGATACGCAGTATTTT. Its protein is CAWSSKGQGNADTQYF.

J is TRBJ2-1 and V is TRBV10-1; D perhaps matches TRBD2 (5 bases). The germline gives CDR1 WNHNN, CDR2 SYGVQD (reference sequence). The V end lost 3 bases, the J end lost 4 bases, and 16 bases lay between the germline ends. The CDR3 sequence is 16 residues long. The CDR3 loop is CASSETVGEGYNEQFF. As DNA, the CDR3 is TGCGCCAGCAGTGAAACTGTGGGAGAGGGATACAATGAGCAGTTCTTC.

This clone was recorded once. The CDR3 coding sequence is TGTGCCAGCAGAAAGGGACAGGGAGGAGGTGGCTACACCTTC. This codes for CASRKGQGGGGYTF. V usage is TRBV5-4 and J usage is TRBJ1-2, with TRBD1 matching 9 bases. Germline V gene data show CDR1 as SGHNT and CDR2 as YYREEE (reference sequence). This CDR3 spans 14 amino acids. The trim removed 5 bases at V and 7 bases at J, leaving 9 bases unmatched.

This chain connects TRBV7-2 to TRBJ2-2, with a weak D call TRBD1 (5 bases). Germline V gene data show CDR1 as SGHTA and CDR2 as FQGNSA. Trimming cost V 6 bases and J 7 bases, with 6 bases left between them. The CDR3 totals 11 residues. CDR3: CASRRGGELFF. CDR3 DNA: TGTGCCAGCAGAAGGGGCGGGGAGCTGTTTTTT.

The chain uses TRBV6-5 and TRBJ2-7; 8 bases match TRBD1. Germline V gives CDR1 MNHEY, CDR2 SVGAGI. After removal of 5 bases from V and 4 bases from J, the junction contained 7 bases not matched to a gene. This CDR3 comprises 14 residues. CDR3 region: CASSGKTGAYEQYF. Here the CDR3 DNA reads TGTGCCAGCAGTGGTAAGACAGGGGCTTACGAGCAGTACTTC.

In this sample, this clone turned up once. The CDR3 bases are TGCGCCAGCAGTGAAGTCAGCGATGCAACTAATGAAAAACTGTTTTTT. Translation gives CASSEVSDATNEKLFF. V is TRBV10-2 and J is TRBJ1-4; D unclear. The CDR3 runs to 16 residues. V dropped 3 bases and J dropped 0 bases, with 11 bases sitting between them. From germline, CDR1 is WSHSY and CDR2 SAAADI.

The chain links TRBV15 to TRBJ1-1; D is uncertain. This CDR3 contains 14 residues. Trimming took 1 base from V and 4 from J, leaving 10 bases between them. Germline CDR1 is LNHNV and CDR2 is YYDKDF (reference sequence). This chain's CDR3 is CATSRVGLFTEAFF. The CDR3 DNA reads as TGTGCCACCAGCAGAGTAGGACTTTTCACTGAAGCTTTCTTT.

Here the CDR3 DNA reads TGTGCCATCAGTGAGTCAAGGACAGTCGATGAGCAGTTCTTC. It codes for CAISESRTVDEQFF. The chain is built from TRBV10-3 and TRBJ2-1; tentative D call: TRBD1 (6 bases). The germline V and J ends were trimmed by 0 bases and 8 bases, with 11 bases remaining between them. CDR1 is ENHRY and CDR2 is SYGVKD in the germline V gene. The CDR3 is made up of 14 amino acids.

The chain carries TRBV7-9 and TRBJ1-2, with 8 nucleotides matching TRBD1. CDR1 is SEHNR and CDR2 is FQNEAQ in the germline V gene (reference sequence). Trimming at V came to 5 bases and at J to 0 bases, leaving 2 bases not matched to a gene. The CDR3 contains 14 residues. This CDR3 is CASSRTGTNYGYTF. The CDR3 bases are TGTGCCAGCAGCAGGACAGGGACTAACTATGGCTACACCTTC.

V usage is TRBV9 and J usage is TRBJ1-1, with a tentative D call TRBD1 (5 bases). The CDR3 spans 14 residues. CDR1 is SGDLS, CDR2 YYNGEE, per germline. V was cut by 4 bases and J by 1 base, with 11 bases left in between. The CDR3 region is CASSPHGGNTEAFF. The CDR3 DNA reads as TGTGCCAGCAGCCCCCACGGGGGGAACACTGAAGCTTTCTTT.

The CDR3 region is CASSFSASSYNEQFF. DNA of the CDR3: TGTGCCAGCAGCTTCTCTGCGAGCTCCTACAATGAGCAGTTCTTC. This chain joins TRBV7-3 and TRBJ2-1; D unclear. The CDR3 sequence is 15 residues long. Deletions cut 3 bases from V and 0 bases from J, with 9 bases between. The germline V gene encodes CDR1 SGHTA and CDR2 FQGTGA.

The chain employs TRBV4-1 and TRBJ2-1, with D unresolved. The germline V and J ends were trimmed by 4 bases and 1 base, with 20 bases remaining between them. The CDR3 runs to 18 residues. Germline V gives CDR1 MGHRA, CDR2 YSYEKL. The CDR3 nucleotides are TGCGCCAGCAGCCCGCCACATCCCAGGCAGAAATCCTACAATGAGCAGTTCTTC. It yields the protein CASSPPHPRQKSYNEQFF.

The chain couples TRBV5-1 to TRBJ1-1; D is perhaps TRBD1 (5 bases). Germline-derived CDR1 and CDR2 are SGHRS and YFSETQ. This CDR3 spans 15 amino acids. V lost 4 bases to trimming and J lost 4 bases, with 17 bases between them. CDR3 sequence reads: CASSPDGGRSTEAFF. The CDR3 DNA reads as TGCGCCAGCAGCCCGGACGGGGGTCGGAGCACTGAAGCTTTCTTT.

CDR3 residues: CASSWDRGENTGELFF. CDR3 bases: TGTGCCAGCAGCTGGGACAGGGGGGAGAACACCGGGGAGCTGTTTTTT. The chain recombines TRBV7-2 with TRBJ2-2, with 11 bases lining up with TRBD1. Trimming cost V 4 bases and J 1 base; bases outside gene matches: 2. CDR1 SGHTA and CDR2 FQGNSA come from the germline V gene. There are 16 residues in the CDR3.

V gene TRBV30 combines with J gene TRBJ1-1; 7 bases are shared with TRBD1. Germline CDR1 reads GTSNPN; CDR2 reads SVGIG (reference sequence). The V and J ends lost 2 bases and 3 bases, in that order; junction bases with no gene match: 3. The CDR3 has 13 residues. The chain's CDR3 is CAWSSDRDTEAFF. Written as DNA, the CDR3 is TGTGCCTGGAGTTCCGACAGGGACACTGAAGCTTTCTTT.